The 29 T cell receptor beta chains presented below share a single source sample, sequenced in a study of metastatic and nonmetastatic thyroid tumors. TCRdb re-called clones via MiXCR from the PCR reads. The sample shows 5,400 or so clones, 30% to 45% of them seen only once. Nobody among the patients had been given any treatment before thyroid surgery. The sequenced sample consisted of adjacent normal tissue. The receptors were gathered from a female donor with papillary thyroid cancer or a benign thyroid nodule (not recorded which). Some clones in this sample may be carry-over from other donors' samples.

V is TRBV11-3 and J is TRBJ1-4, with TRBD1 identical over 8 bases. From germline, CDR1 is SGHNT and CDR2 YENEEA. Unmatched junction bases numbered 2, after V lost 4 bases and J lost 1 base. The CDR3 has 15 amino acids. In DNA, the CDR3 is TGTGCCAGCAGCTCAGGGGGCAGAACTAATGAAAAACTGTTTTTT. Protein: CASSSGGRTNEKLFF.

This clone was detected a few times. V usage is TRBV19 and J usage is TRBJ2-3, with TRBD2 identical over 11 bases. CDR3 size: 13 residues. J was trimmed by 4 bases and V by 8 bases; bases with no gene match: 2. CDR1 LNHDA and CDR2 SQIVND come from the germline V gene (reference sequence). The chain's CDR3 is CASGTSGADTQYF. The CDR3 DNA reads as TGTGCCAGTGGGACTAGCGGTGCAGATACGCAGTATTTT.

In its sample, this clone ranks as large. The CDR3 here is CASSDRDRPYGYTF. The CDR3 DNA reads as TGTGCCAGCAGCGACCGGGACAGGCCCTATGGCTACACCTTC. The rearrangement uses TRBV28 and TRBJ1-2; TRBD1 aligns across 8 bases. The CDR3 sequence is 14 residues long. Germline V gene data show CDR1 as MDHEN and CDR2 as SYDVKM. After removal of 6 bases from V and 4 bases from J, the junction contained 7 bases not matched to a gene.

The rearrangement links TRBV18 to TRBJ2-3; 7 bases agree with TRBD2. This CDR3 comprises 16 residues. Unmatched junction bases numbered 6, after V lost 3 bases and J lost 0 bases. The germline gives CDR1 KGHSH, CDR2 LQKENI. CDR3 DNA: TGTGCCAGCTCACCTCTCCTTAGCGGGAGCACAGATACGCAGTATTTT. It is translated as CASSPLLSGSTDTQYF.

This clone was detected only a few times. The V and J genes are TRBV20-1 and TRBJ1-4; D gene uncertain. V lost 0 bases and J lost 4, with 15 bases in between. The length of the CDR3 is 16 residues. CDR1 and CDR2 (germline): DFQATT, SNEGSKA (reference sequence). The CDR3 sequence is CSARDPRYSSNEKLFF. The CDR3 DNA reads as TGCAGTGCTAGAGATCCCCGATACTCGAGTAATGAAAAACTGTTTTTT.

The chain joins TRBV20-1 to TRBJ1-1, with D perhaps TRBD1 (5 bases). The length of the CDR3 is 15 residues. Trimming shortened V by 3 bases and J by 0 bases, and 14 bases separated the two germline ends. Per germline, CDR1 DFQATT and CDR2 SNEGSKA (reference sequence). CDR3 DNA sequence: TGCAGTGCTAGTAGCCTACAGGAATTGAACACTGAAGCTTTCTTT. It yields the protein CSASSLQELNTEAFF.

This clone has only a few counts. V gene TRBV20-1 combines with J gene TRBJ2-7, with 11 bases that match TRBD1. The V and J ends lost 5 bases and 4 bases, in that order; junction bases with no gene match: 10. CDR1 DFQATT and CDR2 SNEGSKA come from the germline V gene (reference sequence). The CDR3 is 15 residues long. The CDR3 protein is CSAESRDRGKYEQYF. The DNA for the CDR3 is TGCAGTGCTGAATCCCGGGACAGGGGGAAGTACGAGCAGTACTTC.

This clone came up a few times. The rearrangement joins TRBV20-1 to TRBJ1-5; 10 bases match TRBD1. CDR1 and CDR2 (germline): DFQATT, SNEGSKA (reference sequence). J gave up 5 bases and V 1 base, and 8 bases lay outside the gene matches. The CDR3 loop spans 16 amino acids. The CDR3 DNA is TGCAGTGCTAGAGTGGGGGACAGGGGTTTCGATCAGCCCCAGCATTTT. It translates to CSARVGDRGFDQPQHF.

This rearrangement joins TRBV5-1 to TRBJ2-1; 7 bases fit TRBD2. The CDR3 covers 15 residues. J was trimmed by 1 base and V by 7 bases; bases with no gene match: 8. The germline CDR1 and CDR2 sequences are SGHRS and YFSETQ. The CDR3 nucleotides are TGCGCCAGCGGCCCAGTCGGGGGGTCCTACAATGAGCAGTTCTTC. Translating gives CASGPVGGSYNEQFF.

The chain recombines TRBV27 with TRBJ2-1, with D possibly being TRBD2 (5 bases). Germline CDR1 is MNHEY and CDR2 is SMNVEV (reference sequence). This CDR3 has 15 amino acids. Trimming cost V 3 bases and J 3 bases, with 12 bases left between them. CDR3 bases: TGTGCCAGCAGTTTGCAAGCGGACTTCTACAATGAGCAGTTCTTC. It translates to CASSLQADFYNEQFF.

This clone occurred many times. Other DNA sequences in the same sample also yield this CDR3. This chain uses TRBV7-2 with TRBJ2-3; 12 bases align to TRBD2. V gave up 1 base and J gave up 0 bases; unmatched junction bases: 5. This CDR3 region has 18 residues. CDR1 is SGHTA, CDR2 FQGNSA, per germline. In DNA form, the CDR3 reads TGTGCCAGCAGCTTAGGGCTAGCGGGAGGGCGGAGCACAGATACGCAGTATTTT. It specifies CASSLGLAGGRSTDTQYF.

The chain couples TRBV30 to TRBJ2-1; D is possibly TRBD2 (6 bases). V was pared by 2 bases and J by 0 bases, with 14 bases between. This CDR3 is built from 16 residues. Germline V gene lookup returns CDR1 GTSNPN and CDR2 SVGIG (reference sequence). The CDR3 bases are TGTGCCTGGAGTTCCGGACTCGGGGGCTCCTACAATGAGCAGTTCTTC. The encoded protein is CAWSSGLGGSYNEQFF.

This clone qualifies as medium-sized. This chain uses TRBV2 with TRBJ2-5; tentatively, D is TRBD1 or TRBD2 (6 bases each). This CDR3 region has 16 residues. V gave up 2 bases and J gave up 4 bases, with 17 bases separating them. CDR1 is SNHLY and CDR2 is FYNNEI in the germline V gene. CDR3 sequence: CASSELGRGRGETQYF. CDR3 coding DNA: TGTGCCAGCAGTGAATTGGGCCGGGGGCGAGGAGAGACCCAGTACTTC.

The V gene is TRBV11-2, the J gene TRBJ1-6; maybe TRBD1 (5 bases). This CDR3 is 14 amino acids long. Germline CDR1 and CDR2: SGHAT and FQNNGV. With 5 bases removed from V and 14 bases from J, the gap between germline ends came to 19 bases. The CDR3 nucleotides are TGTGCCAGCAGCACGGACCGACCCGGGGGATCCCTCCACTTT. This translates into CASSTDRPGGSLHF.

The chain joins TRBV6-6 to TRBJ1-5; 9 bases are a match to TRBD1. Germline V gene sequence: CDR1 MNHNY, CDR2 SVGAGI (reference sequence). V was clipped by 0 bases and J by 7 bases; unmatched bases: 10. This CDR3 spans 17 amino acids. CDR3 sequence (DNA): TGTGCCAGCAGTTACTCGTGGGACAGGGTGTCCCGGCAGCCCCAGCATTTT. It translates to CASSYSWDRVSRQPQHF.

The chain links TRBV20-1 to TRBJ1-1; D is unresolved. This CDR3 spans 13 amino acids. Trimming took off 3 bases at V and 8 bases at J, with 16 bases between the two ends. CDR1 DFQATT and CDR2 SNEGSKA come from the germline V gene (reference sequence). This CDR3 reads CSASFGLEAEAFF. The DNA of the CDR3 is TGCAGTGCTAGTTTTGGCCTGGAGGCAGAAGCTTTCTTT.

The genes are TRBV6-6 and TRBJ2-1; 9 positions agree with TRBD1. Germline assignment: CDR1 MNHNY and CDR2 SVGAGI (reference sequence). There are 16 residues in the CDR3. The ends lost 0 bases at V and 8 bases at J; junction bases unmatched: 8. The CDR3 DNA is TGTGCCAGCAGTTACTCGAAGGACAGGGGAAGGGATGAGCAGTTCTTC. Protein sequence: CASSYSKDRGRDEQFF.

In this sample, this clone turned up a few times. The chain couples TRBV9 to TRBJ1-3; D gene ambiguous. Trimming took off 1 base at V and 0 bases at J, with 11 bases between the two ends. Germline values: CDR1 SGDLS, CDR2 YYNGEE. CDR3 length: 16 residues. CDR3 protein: CASSVLDGSSGNTIYF. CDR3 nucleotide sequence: TGTGCCAGCAGCGTATTGGACGGGAGCTCTGGAAACACCATATATTTT.

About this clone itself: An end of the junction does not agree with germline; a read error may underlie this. The CDR3 DNA sequence: TGTGCCAGCAGTTTAGGACAGACCTACGAGCAGCACTTC. Translating it yields CASSLGQTYEQHF. The gene calls are TRBV27 and TRBJ2-7; possibly TRBD1 for D (6 bases). Germline values: CDR1 MNHEY, CDR2 SMNVEV (reference sequence). The CDR3 extends over 13 amino acids.

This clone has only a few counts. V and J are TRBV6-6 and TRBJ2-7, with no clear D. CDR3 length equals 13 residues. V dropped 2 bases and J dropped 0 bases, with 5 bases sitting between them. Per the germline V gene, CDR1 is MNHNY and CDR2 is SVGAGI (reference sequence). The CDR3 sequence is CASSYKLSYEQYF. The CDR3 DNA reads TGTGCCAGCAGTTACAAGCTCTCCTACGAGCAGTACTTC.

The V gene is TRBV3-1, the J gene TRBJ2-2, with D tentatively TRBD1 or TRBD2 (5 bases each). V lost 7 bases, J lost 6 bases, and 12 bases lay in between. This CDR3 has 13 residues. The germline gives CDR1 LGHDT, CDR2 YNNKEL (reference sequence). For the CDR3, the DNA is TGTGCCAGCACCCAGGGAGCTTCCGGGGAGCTGTTTTTT. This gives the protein CASTQGASGELFF.

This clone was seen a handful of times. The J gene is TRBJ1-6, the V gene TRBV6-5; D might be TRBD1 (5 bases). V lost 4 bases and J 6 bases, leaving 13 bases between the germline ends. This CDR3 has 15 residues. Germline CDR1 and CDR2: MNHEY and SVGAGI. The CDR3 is CASSLSQGLNSPLHF. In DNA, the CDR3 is TGTGCCAGCAGTTTAAGCCAGGGCCTTAATTCACCCCTCCACTTT.

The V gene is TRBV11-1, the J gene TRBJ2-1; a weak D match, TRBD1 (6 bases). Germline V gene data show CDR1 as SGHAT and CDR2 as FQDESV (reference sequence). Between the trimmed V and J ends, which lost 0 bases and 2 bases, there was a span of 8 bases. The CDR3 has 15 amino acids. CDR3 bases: TGTGCCAGCAGCTTAGCACAGGGTCCCTACAATGAGCAGTTCTTC. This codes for CASSLAQGPYNEQFF.

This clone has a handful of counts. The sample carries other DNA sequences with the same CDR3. For the CDR3, the DNA is TGCGCCAGCAGCCAGACTAGCGGGAGGGCGGGGGGCAATGAGCAGTTCTTC. Its translation: CASSQTSGRAGGNEQFF. The chain is built from TRBV4-1 and TRBJ2-1; 14 bases are a match to TRBD2. V trimming: 3 bases; J trimming: 6 bases; junction bases outside the gene matches: 7. The CDR3 is 17 residues long. CDR1 and CDR2 from the germline V gene are MGHRA and YSYEKL.

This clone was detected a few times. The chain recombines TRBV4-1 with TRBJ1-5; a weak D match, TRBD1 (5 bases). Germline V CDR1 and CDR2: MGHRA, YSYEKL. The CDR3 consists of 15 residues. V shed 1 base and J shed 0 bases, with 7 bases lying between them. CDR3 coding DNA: TGCGCCAGCAGCCAAGTTACAGGTAGCAATCAGCCCCAGCATTTT. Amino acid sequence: CASSQVTGSNQPQHF.

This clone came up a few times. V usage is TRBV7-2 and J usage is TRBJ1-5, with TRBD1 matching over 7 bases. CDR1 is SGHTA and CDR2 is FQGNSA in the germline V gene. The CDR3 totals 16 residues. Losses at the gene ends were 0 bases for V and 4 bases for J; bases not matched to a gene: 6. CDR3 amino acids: CASSLAVTGTNQPQHF. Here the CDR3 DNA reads TGTGCCAGCAGCTTAGCTGTGACAGGGACAAATCAGCCCCAGCATTTT.

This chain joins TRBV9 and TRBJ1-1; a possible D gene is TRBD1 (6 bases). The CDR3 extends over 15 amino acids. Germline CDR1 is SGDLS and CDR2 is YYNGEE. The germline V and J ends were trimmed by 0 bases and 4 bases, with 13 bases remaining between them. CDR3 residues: CASSVGGQGGTEAFF. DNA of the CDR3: TGTGCCAGCAGCGTAGGGGGGCAGGGAGGCACTGAAGCTTTCTTT.

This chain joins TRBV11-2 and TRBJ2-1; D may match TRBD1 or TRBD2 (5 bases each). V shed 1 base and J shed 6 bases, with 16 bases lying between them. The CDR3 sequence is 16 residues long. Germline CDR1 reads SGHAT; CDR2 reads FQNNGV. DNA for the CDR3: TGTGCCAGCAGCTTAGGGGCCATTACTAGGGGCAATGAGCAGTTCTTC. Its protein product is CASSLGAITRGNEQFF.

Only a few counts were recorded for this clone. CDR3 sequence: CASSERGGGTYNEQFF. The CDR3, as DNA: TGTGCCAGCAGTGAACGGGGCGGGGGCACCTACAATGAGCAGTTCTTC. The chain links TRBV6-1 to TRBJ2-1, with D perhaps TRBD2 (7 bases). The germline V gene encodes CDR1 MNHNS and CDR2 SASEGT. V was trimmed by 2 bases and J by 2 bases, leaving 13 bases between them. The CDR3 is 16 amino acids.